The 26 T cell receptor beta chains in this list originate from one sample, sequenced in a study of OX40 agonist ivuxolimab in advanced cancers. Sequencing was performed with immunoSEQ multiplex PCR; in TCRdb, only in-frame clones are kept and a portion is missing. Among tens of thousands of clones, 91% were seen once, and the ten largest hold approximately 4.2%. The sample was CD4+ or CD8+ T cells sorted from blood, taken in a trial of the OX40 agonist ivuxolimab. These receptors were obtained from an adult with an advanced solid tumor such as melanoma, head and neck, liver or kidney cancer.

This clone was counted between two and nine times. CDR3 region: CASSLEVAGAGGDEQFF. The DNA of the CDR3 is TGTGCCAGCAGCTTAGAGGTAGCGGGAGCGGGTGGGGATGAGCAGTTCTTC. J is TRBJ2-1 and V is TRBV7-3; 9 nucleotides align to TRBD2. The CDR3 covers 17 residues. The germline gives CDR1 SGHTA, CDR2 FQGTGA. With V trimmed by 2 bases and J by 8 bases, 13 bases remained unmatched.

The genes are TRBV9 and TRBJ1-2; 8 nucleotides line up with TRBD1. J was trimmed by 8 bases and V by 4 bases; bases with no gene match: 10. The CDR3 is 14 residues long. Per germline, CDR1 SGDLS and CDR2 YYNGEE. The CDR3 region is CASSILDRVGGYTF. Written as DNA, the CDR3 is TGTGCCAGCAGCATCCTGGACAGGGTTGGGGGCTACACCTTC.

Here the CDR3 DNA reads TGCGCCAGCAGCGAGGAAGGGTTGCGGGGGACAGATACGCAGTATTTT. Its translation is CASSEEGLRGTDTQYF. The chain is built from TRBV5-1 and TRBJ2-3; 7 bases agree with TRBD2. From germline, CDR1 is SGHRS and CDR2 YFSETQ. With 4 bases clipped from V and 3 bases from J, the junction kept 11 bases outside the gene matches. This CDR3 comprises 16 residues.

This chain joins TRBV9 and TRBJ2-5; D remains ambiguous. V lost 0 bases and J 2 bases, leaving 8 bases between the germline ends. Germline V CDR1 and CDR2: SGDLS, YYNGEE. The CDR3 is 14 residues long. CDR3 amino acids: CASSVDGVQETQYF. For the CDR3, the DNA is TGTGCCAGCAGCGTAGATGGGGTTCAAGAGACCCAGTACTTC.

The rearrangement links TRBV29-1 to TRBJ1-2; TRBD1 matches 8 bases. Trimming took 4 bases from V and 2 from J; bases not matched to a gene: 3. Germline V gene data show CDR1 as SQVTM and CDR2 as ANQGSEA. There are 13 residues in the CDR3. CDR3 loop: CSVAGGGNYGYTF. The CDR3 nucleotides are TGCAGCGTTGCAGGGGGCGGAAACTATGGCTACACCTTC. The full variable domain, with the rest looked up from reference TRBV29-1 and TRBJ1-2, is SAVISQKPSRDICQRGTSLTIQCQVDSQVTMMFWYRQQPGQSLTLIATANQGSEATYESGFVIDKFPISRPNLTFSTLTVSNMSPEDSSIYLCSVAGGGNYGYTFGSGTRLTVV.

The chain has TRBV28 and TRBJ2-1, with a weak D call TRBD1 (5 bases). V dropped 2 bases and J dropped 2 bases, with 13 bases sitting between them. CDR1 and CDR2 (germline): MDHEN, SYDVKM. The length of the CDR3 is 16 residues. The CDR3 nucleotides are TGTGCCAGCAGTTTAGACGACAGCATTCCCTACAATGAGCAGTTCTTC. The encoded protein is CASSLDDSIPYNEQFF.

The gene calls are TRBV2 and TRBJ2-7; 8 bases align to TRBD2. Germline V gene data show CDR1 as SNHLY and CDR2 as FYNNEI. The CDR3 is made up of 13 amino acids. V trimming: 10 bases; J trimming: 3 bases; junction bases outside the gene matches: 8. The CDR3 DNA is TGTGCCATCCTTTTAGGGACTAGCTACGAGCAGTACTTC. Its protein product is CAILLGTSYEQYF.

This clone was counted a single time. This rearrangement joins TRBV5-4 to TRBJ1-3; D is unresolved. The V gene's germline CDR1 is SGHNT and CDR2 YYREEE (reference sequence). The V end lost 0 bases, the J end lost 0 bases, and 7 bases lay between the germline ends. CDR3 length: 15 residues. As DNA, the CDR3 is TGTGCCAGCAGCTTGGGCACGAGCTCTGGAAACACCATATATTTT. Amino acid sequence: CASSLGTSSGNTIYF.

The CDR3 sequence: CASRQRGKGYEQYF. CDR3 coding DNA: TGTGCCAGCAGACAAAGGGGGAAGGGCTACGAGCAGTACTTC. The chain has TRBV27 and TRBJ2-7; TRBD1 is a possible D gene (6 bases). Germline CDR1 MNHEY, CDR2 SMNVEV (reference sequence). CDR3 length equals 14 residues. Trimming cost V 6 bases and J 3 bases, with 15 bases left between them.

The chain combines TRBV7-9 with TRBJ2-1; TRBD2 agrees at 7 bases. Germline V gives CDR1 SEHNR, CDR2 FQNEAQ (reference sequence). Unmatched junction bases numbered 10, after V lost 3 bases and J lost 8 bases. The CDR3 loop spans 15 amino acids. The CDR3 here is CASSLSGILLDEQFF. The CDR3 DNA is TGTGCCAGCAGCTTGAGCGGGATACTCCTCGATGAGCAGTTCTTC. The full variable domain, rest sourced from reference TRBV7-9 and TRBJ2-1, is DTGVSQNPRHKITKRGQNVTFRCDPISEHNRLYWYRQTLGQGPEFLTYFQNEAQLEKSRLLSDRFSAERPKGSFSTLEIQRTEQGDSAMYLCASSLSGILLDEQFFGPGTRLTVL.

V usage is TRBV7-3 and J usage is TRBJ2-7; unclear D gene. Trimming left V 3 bases short and J 0 bases short, with 6 bases between. The CDR3 totals 13 residues. CDR1 and CDR2 from the germline V gene are SGHTA and FQGTGA. The CDR3 here is CASSLTNSYEQYF. CDR3 sequence (DNA): TGTGCCAGCAGCTTGACAAACTCCTACGAGCAGTACTTC.

CDR3 region: CASSLGQADNSPLHF. CDR3 coding DNA: TGTGCCAGCAGTCTCGGCCAGGCGGATAATTCACCCCTCCACTTT. This chain links TRBV28 with TRBJ1-6; D unclear. V lost 5 bases and J lost 5, with 13 bases in between. CDR1 is MDHEN and CDR2 is SYDVKM in the germline V gene. The CDR3 consists of 15 residues.

This chain links TRBV10-3 with TRBJ2-2; 11 bases line up with TRBD2. The CDR3 loop spans 15 amino acids. V lost 3 bases to trimming and J lost 6 bases; unmatched junction nucleotides: 3. Germline CDR1 ENHRY, CDR2 SYGVKD. CDR3 in DNA: TGTGCCATCAGTGATACTAGCGGGAGTCCCGGGGAGCTGTTTTTT. Protein sequence: CAISDTSGSPGELFF.

The CDR3 DNA follows: TGCGCCAGCAGCCAAGAAAGGGGGGGCTGGTACGAGCAGTACTTC. This sequence encodes CASSQERGGWYEQYF. The V gene is TRBV4-3, the J gene TRBJ2-7; perhaps TRBD2 as D (7 bases). V dropped 0 bases and J dropped 4 bases, with 13 bases sitting between them. Germline CDR1 is LGHNA and CDR2 is YSLEER. The CDR3 is made up of 15 amino acids.

The chain has TRBV4-1 and TRBJ2-7, with D unresolved. V dropped 0 bases and J dropped 2 bases, with 5 bases sitting between them. In germline, CDR1 is MGHRA, CDR2 YSYEKL. The CDR3 is 13 amino acids. The CDR3 loop reads CASSQEPAYEQYF. The DNA for the CDR3 is TGCGCCAGCAGCCAAGAACCAGCCTACGAGCAGTACTTC.

The chain links TRBV7-8 to TRBJ1-1; TRBD1 agrees at 10 bases. V lost 5 bases, J lost 3 bases, and 6 bases stayed unmatched. In germline, CDR1 is SGHVS, CDR2 FQNEAQ. This CDR3 region has 15 residues. The CDR3 reads CASSASGTGDTEAFF. CDR3 DNA sequence: TGTGCCAGCAGCGCCTCCGGGACAGGGGACACTGAAGCTTTCTTT.

There are a few counts of this clone. The V and J genes are TRBV30 and TRBJ1-1; D is ambiguous. V shed 2 bases and J shed 1 base, with 8 bases lying between them. There are 13 residues in the CDR3. Per the germline V gene, CDR1 is GTSNPN and CDR2 is SVGIG (reference sequence). CDR3 protein: CAWSRTGNTEAFF. The CDR3 bases are TGTGCCTGGAGTAGGACGGGGAACACTGAAGCTTTCTTT. The whole variable domain, filled in from reference TRBV30 and TRBJ1-1, reads SQTIHQWPATLVQPVGSPLSLECTVEGTSNPNLYWYRQAAGRGLQLLFYSVGIGQISSEVPQNLSASRPQDRQFILSSKKLLLSDSGFYLCAWSRTGNTEAFFGQGTRLTVV.

The chain uses TRBV9 and TRBJ2-1, with 7 bases lining up with TRBD2. The length of the CDR3 is 16 residues. The V and J ends lost 2 bases and 3 bases, in that order; junction bases with no gene match: 8. Germline V gene sequence: CDR1 SGDLS, CDR2 YYNGEE. CDR3 DNA: TGTGCCAGCAGCGTTCTGAGCGGGAACAGCTACAATGAGCAGTTCTTC. It codes for CASSVLSGNSYNEQFF.

Written as DNA, the CDR3 is TGCGCCAGCAGCTTATGGTCAGGGGGGAATGAGCAGTTCTTC. Protein: CASSLWSGGNEQFF. The rearrangement links TRBV5-1 to TRBJ2-1, with TRBD1 as a possible D gene (7 bases). This CDR3 comprises 14 residues. The germline CDR1 and CDR2 sequences are SGHRS and YFSETQ. With 2 bases removed from V and 7 bases from J, the gap between germline ends came to 13 bases.

This clone was counted a few times. This sequence joins TRBV27 and TRBJ2-7; TRBD1 matches 9 bases. J gave up 4 bases and V 9 bases, and 10 bases lay outside the gene matches. The CDR3 loop spans 14 amino acids. The germline CDR1 and CDR2 sequences are MNHEY and SMNVEV (reference sequence). The CDR3 DNA follows: TGTGCCAGAAGAGAAACAGGGGGCCCATACGAGCAGTACTTC. It translates to CARRETGGPYEQYF.

The chain links TRBV6-5 to TRBJ2-1; 7 positions agree with TRBD1. Trimming at V came to 3 bases and at J to 8 bases, leaving 10 bases not matched to a gene. The CDR3 runs to 15 residues. Germline-derived CDR1 and CDR2 are MNHEY and SVGAGI. DNA for the CDR3: TGTGCCAGCAGTTATCTGGTAGGGGGCATGGATGAGCAGTTCTTC. Protein product: CASSYLVGGMDEQFF.

This chain links TRBV7-9 with TRBJ1-1; weak D call: TRBD1 (6 bases). Per the germline V gene, CDR1 is SEHNR and CDR2 is FQNEAQ (reference sequence). The CDR3 contains 14 residues. With 5 bases removed from V and 5 bases from J, the gap between germline ends came to 15 bases. The CDR3 sequence: CASSQIGGSTEAFF. The CDR3 DNA reads TGTGCCAGCAGCCAAATCGGGGGCTCTACTGAAGCTTTCTTT.

The chain carries TRBV2 and TRBJ2-7; D is possibly TRBD1 (5 bases). With 4 bases removed from V and 0 bases from J, the gap between germline ends came to 13 bases. The CDR3 is made up of 15 amino acids. In germline, CDR1 is SNHLY, CDR2 FYNNEI. The CDR3 sequence is CASSGLGQSSYEQYF. The CDR3, as DNA: TGTGCCAGCAGTGGTCTGGGGCAGAGCTCCTACGAGCAGTACTTC.

By share, this clone ranks as medium-sized. CDR3 nucleotide sequence: TGTGCCAGCAGCTTAGAGACTACCTACGAGCAGTACTTC. It specifies CASSLETTYEQYF. The genes are TRBV7-9 and TRBJ2-7; maybe TRBD2 (5 bases). The CDR3 totals 13 residues. Germline V gene sequence: CDR1 SEHNR, CDR2 FQNEAQ (reference sequence). The germline V and J ends were trimmed by 1 base and 2 bases, with 6 bases remaining between them.

The chain couples TRBV27 to TRBJ2-2; TRBD2 matches 9 bases. The V and J ends lost 5 bases and 6 bases, in that order; junction bases with no gene match: 4. From germline, CDR1 is MNHEY and CDR2 SMNVEV (reference sequence). This CDR3 spans 14 amino acids. This CDR3 is CASSLSGSSGELFF. The CDR3 DNA reads TGTGCCAGCAGTCTTAGCGGGAGCTCCGGGGAGCTGTTTTTT.

The V and J genes are TRBV7-2 and TRBJ2-7; 9 nucleotides agree with TRBD2. The length of the CDR3 is 15 residues. CDR1 is SGHTA and CDR2 is FQGNSA in the germline V gene. The junction had 5 bases not matched to a gene; V was cut back by 5 bases and J by 0 bases. In DNA, the CDR3 is TGTGCCAGCAGCATGACTAGCGGCAGCTCCTACGAGCAGTACTTC. Translated: CASSMTSGSSYEQYF.